Shown below are 17 T cell receptor beta chains from a single sample sequenced in a study of vaccination and CD4 T cells after COVID-19. Sequenced with the Oncomine TCR Beta short-read assay was DNA taken from cultured CD4+ T cells. TCRdb reprocessed the PCR reads via MiXCR and lists one record per CDR3 protein. The sample contains 20,000 to 30,000 distinct CDR3 sequences, 40% to 50% of which appear only once. Their target antigens are unknown. This sample's time point: late sampling 161 to 241 days after vaccination in a few convalescent patients. As to treatment: 10-day PBMC culture with coronavirus spike peptide pools or control peptides (ViraFEST assay). The specimen comprised CD4+ T cells from blood, cultured in vitro, sampled about 7 months after SARS-CoV-2 vaccination. Receptor source: a human donor who had recovered from COVID-19.

This clonotype was seen just once. This chain uses TRBV15 with TRBJ2-2, with D unresolved. This CDR3 spans 15 amino acids. The germline V gene encodes CDR1 LNHNV and CDR2 YYDKDF (reference sequence). V was shortened by 0 bases and J by 4 bases, with 9 bases between the two germline ends. CDR3 bases: TGTGCCACCAGCAGAGATGACAAGTTCACCGGGGAGCTGTTTTTT. It specifies CATSRDDKFTGELFF.

The chain combines TRBV6-5 with TRBJ2-6; D may be TRBD1 (5 bases). In germline, CDR1 is MNHEY, CDR2 SVGAGI. The V end lost 4 bases, the J end lost 3 bases, and 13 bases lay between the germline ends. This CDR3 comprises 16 residues. Here the CDR3 DNA reads TGTGCCAGCAGTTCCCAGGGTCGAAGTGGGGCCAACGTCCTGACTTTC. It codes for CASSSQGRSGANVLTF.

This clonotype was seen a handful of times. This rearrangement joins TRBV6-2 or TRBV6-3 to TRBJ2-7; 7 positions match TRBD2. V lost 7 bases to trimming and J lost 1 base; unmatched junction nucleotides: 13. The CDR3 contains 16 residues. Per germline, CDR1 MNHEY and CDR2 SVGEGT. This CDR3 reads CASTPRSSGKSYEQYF. In DNA form, the CDR3 reads TGTGCCAGCACCCCTCGGAGCAGCGGGAAGTCCTACGAGCAGTACTTC.

The chain has TRBV7-9 and TRBJ2-2; 7 nucleotides agree with TRBD2. J was trimmed by 1 base and V by 7 bases; bases with no gene match: 6. The CDR3 runs 15 residues. Germline-derived CDR1 and CDR2 are SEHNR and FQNEAQ (reference sequence). The CDR3 DNA sequence: TGTGCCAGCATCCGGGGGGTTTTGAACACCGGGGAGCTGTTTTTT. The encoded protein is CASIRGVLNTGELFF.

This clonotype turned up a few times. The chain has TRBV20-1 and TRBJ1-1; TRBD1 matches at 10 bases. The CDR3 consists of 13 residues. CDR1 and CDR2 from the germline V gene are DFQATT and SNEGSKA (reference sequence). The J segment lost 3 bases and the V segment lost 6 bases, leaving 4 bases of the junction unmatched. The CDR3 DNA reads as TGCAGTGCCGGGGGACAGGGGTACACTGAAGCTTTCTTT. Protein: CSAGGQGYTEAFF.

The chain carries TRBV14 and TRBJ1-2, with no clear D. The V end lost 5 bases, the J end lost 2 bases, and 12 bases lay between the germline ends. The CDR3 has 14 residues. Germline V gives CDR1 SGHDN, CDR2 FVKESK. The CDR3 sequence: CASSDSLQNYGYTF. DNA for the CDR3: TGTGCCAGCAGCGATTCCCTACAAAACTATGGCTACACCTTC.

The chain carries TRBV7-9 and TRBJ1-5, with TRBD1 as a possible D gene (6 bases). Germline V CDR1 and CDR2: SEHNR, FQNEAQ (reference sequence). V was pared by 2 bases and J by 1 base, with 15 bases between. The CDR3 covers 17 residues. DNA of the CDR3: TGTGCCAGCAGCTTAATTTCTGGACAGAGAAGCAATCAGCCCCAGCATTTT. It yields the protein CASSLISGQRSNQPQHF.

This clonotype has just a few counts. The J gene is TRBJ2-5, the V gene TRBV7-7; 10 positions agree with TRBD2. The V and J ends lost 1 base and 3 bases, in that order; junction bases with no gene match: 5. The germline V gene has CDR1 SSHAT and CDR2 FNYEAQ (reference sequence). This CDR3 is built from 16 residues. This CDR3 is CASSLGLTSGKETQYF. The CDR3 DNA reads TGTGCCAGCAGCTTAGGGCTAACTAGCGGGAAAGAGACCCAGTACTTC. Full variable domain (outside the CDR3, taken from reference TRBV7-7 and TRBJ2-5): GAGVSQSPRYKVTKRGQDVTLRCDPISSHATLYWYQQALGQGPEFLTYFNYEAQPDKSGLPSDRFSAERPEGSISTLTIQRTEQRDSAMYRCASSLGLTSGKETQYFGPGTRLLVL.

This rearrangement joins TRBV7-9 to TRBJ2-4; 7 bases map to TRBD1. Germline loops: CDR1 SEHNR, CDR2 FQNEAQ (reference sequence). CDR3 length: 14 residues. V lost 3 bases to trimming and J lost 8 bases; unmatched junction nucleotides: 7. The CDR3 region is CASSLGTDGDIQYF. DNA of the CDR3: TGTGCCAGCAGCTTGGGGACAGATGGTGACATTCAGTACTTC.

V and J are TRBV24-1 and TRBJ2-1; D is unclear. V was cut by 3 bases and J by 10 bases, with 6 bases left in between. The CDR3 contains 11 residues. Germline-derived CDR1 and CDR2 are KGHDR and SFDVKD. CDR3 nucleotide sequence: TGTGCCACCAGTGATCAGGAGGAGCAGTTCTTC. Its translation is CATSDQEEQFF.

The genes are TRBV6-5 and TRBJ2-6; D possibly corresponds to TRBD1 (6 bases). The CDR3 is made up of 17 amino acids. The germline V and J ends were trimmed by 4 bases and 5 bases, with 18 bases remaining between them. Germline loops: CDR1 MNHEY, CDR2 SVGAGI. DNA of the CDR3: TGTGCCAGCAGTTCACGACAGGTATCGGGATGGGCCAACGTCCTGACTTTC. Its translation is CASSSRQVSGWANVLTF.

V is TRBV20-1 and J is TRBJ2-1; 12 bases are shared with TRBD2. The junction had 2 bases not matched to a gene; V was cut back by 5 bases and J by 6 bases. The CDR3 is 13 residues long. Germline V gene lookup returns CDR1 DFQATT and CDR2 SNEGSKA (reference sequence). The CDR3 sequence: CSASSGRANEQFF. The CDR3 nucleotides read TGCAGTGCTTCTAGCGGGAGGGCCAATGAGCAGTTCTTC.

The chain links TRBV7-9 to TRBJ2-7, with D possibly matching TRBD2 (6 bases). Germline V gene sequence: CDR1 SEHNR, CDR2 FQNEAQ (reference sequence). The CDR3 runs 13 residues. With 5 bases removed from V and 0 bases from J, the gap between germline ends came to 8 bases. CDR3 sequence (DNA): TGTGCCAGCAGCCGGGAGAGCTCCTACGAGCAGTACTTC. This gives the protein CASSRESSYEQYF. Full variable domain (rest looked up from reference TRBV7-9 and TRBJ2-7): DTGVSQNPRHKITKRGQNVTFRCDPISEHNRLYWYRQTLGQGPEFLTYFQNEAQLEKSRLLSDRFSAERPKGSFSTLEIQRTEQGDSAMYLCASSRESSYEQYFGPGTRLTVT.

V is TRBV28 and J is TRBJ2-5; TRBD2 aligns across 12 bases. The ends lost 9 bases at V and 1 base at J; junction bases unmatched: 3. Germline values: CDR1 MDHEN, CDR2 SYDVKM. The CDR3 is made up of 14 amino acids. The CDR3 is CASRTSGTQETQYF. The DNA for the CDR3 is TGTGCCAGTAGGACTAGCGGGACCCAAGAGACCCAGTACTTC.

The CDR3 DNA reads as TGCGCCAGCAGCCCTTACCTCAGGGGGCAGACCCAGTACTTC. This codes for CASSPYLRGQTQYF. This chain uses TRBV4-1 with TRBJ2-5; 8 nucleotides agree with TRBD1. The V segment lost 4 bases and the J segment 6 bases; nucleotides outside the gene matches: 7. This CDR3 comprises 14 residues. Germline CDR1 is MGHRA and CDR2 is YSYEKL.

DNA for the CDR3: TGTGCCAGCAGCTTGGCCGCCCTGATGAACACTGAAGCTTTCTTT. Translation gives CASSLAALMNTEAFF. The J gene is TRBJ1-1, the V gene TRBV7-2; no clear D gene. CDR3 length equals 15 residues. Germline V gene data show CDR1 as SGHTA and CDR2 as FQGNSA. The germline V and J ends were trimmed by 3 bases and 0 bases, with 11 bases remaining between them.

This clonotype was seen a few times. CDR3 DNA sequence: TGTGCCACCAGTGTACAGGGCGGCTATGGCTACACCTTC. Protein: CATSVQGGYGYTF. This sequence joins TRBV24-1 and TRBJ1-2, with D perhaps TRBD1 (6 bases). The CDR3 totals 13 residues. Germline loops: CDR1 KGHDR, CDR2 SFDVKD. The V and J ends lost 5 bases and 4 bases respectively, with 10 bases between them.